These 16 T cell receptor beta chains came from one sample sequenced in a study of T cell changes during pregnancy in multiple sclerosis. The data were produced by immunoSEQ multiplex PCR, yet TCRdb's version contains in-frame clones alone and is incomplete. There are approximately 35,000 clones in the sample; about nine tenths occur only once, and around 3% lies in the top ten. The sample consisted of CD4+ T cells from peripheral blood mononuclear cells, taken in the third trimester of pregnancy. The receptor source for this set is a female donor in good health, enrolled as a control in a pregnancy study.

This clone was counted once. V is TRBV6-1 and J is TRBJ2-3, with TRBD2 matching over 12 bases. The CDR3 length is 15 residues. Germline CDR1 reads MNHNS; CDR2 reads SASEGT. Trimming at V came to 4 bases and at J to 9 bases, leaving 8 bases not matched to a gene. The chain's CDR3 is CASSGELAGGRTQYF. CDR3 coding DNA: TGTGCCAGCAGTGGTGAACTAGCGGGAGGAAGGACGCAGTATTTT.

The chain has TRBV18 and TRBJ2-2, with TRBD2 matching over 13 bases. This CDR3 has 18 residues. Per germline, CDR1 KGHSH and CDR2 LQKENI. The V and J ends lost 2 bases and 4 bases, in that order; junction bases with no gene match: 7. The CDR3 here is CASSPSGTSGVSTGELFF. DNA for the CDR3: TGTGCCAGCTCACCAAGCGGGACTAGCGGGGTCTCCACCGGGGAGCTGTTTTTT. The full variable domain, in which reference TRBV18 and TRBJ2-2 provide the parts outside the CDR3, is NAGVMQNPRHLVRRRGQEARLRCSPMKGHSHVYWYRQLPEEGLKFMVYLQKENIIDESGMPKERFSAEFPKEGPSILRIQQVVRGDSAAYFCASSPSGTSGVSTGELFFGEGSRLTVL.

Of note for this clone: This CDR3 is also generated by other DNA sequences in the sample. The chain couples TRBV5-1 to TRBJ1-1, with 8 bases identical to TRBD1. V lost 1 base, J lost 5 bases, and 4 bases stayed unmatched. CDR1 and CDR2 from the germline V gene are SGHRS and YFSETQ. The length of the CDR3 is 14 residues. The CDR3 reads CASSLTGGETEAFF. The DNA of the CDR3 is TGCGCCAGCAGCTTGACAGGGGGTGAAACTGAAGCTTTCTTT.

The chain couples TRBV19 to TRBJ1-5; 8 positions match TRBD1. Per germline, CDR1 LNHDA and CDR2 SQIVND (reference sequence). CDR3 size: 15 residues. Trimming cost V 10 bases and J 9 bases; bases outside gene matches: 17. The CDR3 sequence: CATANRGNYPRPQHF. The CDR3 bases are TGTGCCACCGCAAACAGGGGGAACTACCCCCGGCCCCAGCATTTT.

This chain uses TRBV5-1 with TRBJ2-6; TRBD1 matches at 8 bases. The CDR3 has 19 amino acids. CDR1 and CDR2 from the germline V gene are SGHRS and YFSETQ. V lost 0 bases to trimming and J lost 0 bases; unmatched junction nucleotides: 8. The CDR3 DNA reads TGCGCCAGCAGCTTGGGAACAGGGGGAAGCATCTCTGGGGCCAACGTCCTGACTTTC. Its protein is CASSLGTGGSISGANVLTF.

V usage is TRBV28 and J usage is TRBJ1-6; 9 bases map to TRBD1. V lost 6 bases to trimming and J lost 0 bases; unmatched junction nucleotides: 3. Per the germline V gene, CDR1 is MDHEN and CDR2 is SYDVKM. The CDR3 has 16 amino acids. Written as DNA, the CDR3 is TGTGCCAGCAGCTTGACAGGGGGCTCCTATAATTCACCCCTCCACTTT. Translated: CASSLTGGSYNSPLHF.

The genes are TRBV5-6 and TRBJ1-5; TRBD1 matches 9 bases. Unmatched junction bases numbered 3, after V lost 4 bases and J lost 4 bases. Per germline, CDR1 SGHDT and CDR2 YYEEEE. There are 14 residues in the CDR3. The CDR3 DNA is TGTGCCAGCAGCACCGGGACAGGGAATCAGCCCCAGCATTTT. This codes for CASSTGTGNQPQHF.

In its sample, this clone was seen once. The V and J genes are TRBV18 and TRBJ2-7; TRBD1 matches 9 bases. With V trimmed by 5 bases and J by 2 bases, 4 bases remained unmatched. The CDR3 totals 14 residues. CDR1 KGHSH and CDR2 LQKENI come from the germline V gene. CDR3 amino acids: CASSAGQGPYEQYF. CDR3 nucleotide sequence: TGTGCCAGCTCAGCGGGACAGGGTCCCTACGAGCAGTACTTC.

This chain uses TRBV18 with TRBJ2-7; tentative D call: TRBD1 (6 bases). The V end was cut by 8 bases, the J end by 0 bases, with 20 bases between. The CDR3 covers 16 residues. CDR1 and CDR2 from the germline V gene are KGHSH and LQKENI. CDR3 nucleotides: TGTGCCAGCACAATCTCGAGACAGGACCTCTCCTACGAGCAGTACTTC. Translation: CASTISRQDLSYEQYF.

The chain is built from TRBV7-9 and TRBJ2-7, with 8 positions matching TRBD2. After removal of 1 base from V and 2 bases from J, the junction contained 7 bases not matched to a gene. The CDR3 has 16 amino acids. Looked up from germline, CDR1 is SEHNR and CDR2 is FQNEAQ (reference sequence). For the CDR3, the DNA is TGTGCCAGCAGCTTAGGCGGAGCGGGGGCTGCCTACGAGCAGTACTTC. Translation: CASSLGGAGAAYEQYF.

This clone was observed a handful of times. V gene TRBV10-2 combines with J gene TRBJ2-7; 12 bases align to TRBD2. The CDR3 totals 16 residues. The germline CDR1 and CDR2 sequences are WSHSY and SAAADI. J gave up 0 bases and V 10 bases, and 10 bases lay outside the gene matches. CDR3 region: CATEGLAGFSSYEQYF. DNA for the CDR3: TGCGCCACCGAAGGACTAGCGGGGTTTAGCTCCTACGAGCAGTACTTC.

The gene calls are TRBV5-1 and TRBJ1-5, with D hard to call. In germline, CDR1 is SGHRS, CDR2 YFSETQ. Trimming took 8 bases from V and 0 from J, leaving 12 bases between them. The CDR3 totals 14 residues. Written as DNA, the CDR3 is TGCGCCAGTCGGGGATGGGATAGCAATCAGCCCCAGCATTTT. Translation: CASRGWDSNQPQHF.

The chain carries TRBV27 and TRBJ2-2; 7 nucleotides match TRBD1. V gave up 8 bases and J gave up 1 base; unmatched junction bases: 13. Germline values: CDR1 MNHEY, CDR2 SMNVEV (reference sequence). The CDR3 runs 17 residues. This CDR3 reads CASSIFSNRGNTGELFF. The DNA for the CDR3 is TGTGCCAGCTCTATATTTTCAAACAGGGGGAACACCGGGGAGCTGTTTTTT.

The gene calls are TRBV5-1 and TRBJ1-2; D is possibly TRBD1 (5 bases). Germline V lookup: CDR1 SGHRS, CDR2 YFSETQ. V lost 0 bases to trimming and J lost 0 bases, with 18 bases between them. This CDR3 is 18 amino acids long. CDR3 sequence reads: CASSLVPSQGAPNYGYTF. The CDR3 coding sequence is TGCGCCAGCAGCTTGGTTCCCAGCCAAGGGGCTCCTAACTATGGCTACACCTTC.

The chain employs TRBV7-9 and TRBJ2-4, with 7 positions matching TRBD2. The CDR3 is 15 amino acids. With V trimmed by 4 bases and J by 7 bases, 10 bases remained unmatched. Germline loops: CDR1 SEHNR, CDR2 FQNEAQ (reference sequence). The CDR3: CASSSGGRDFNIQYF. CDR3 bases: TGTGCCAGCAGCTCCGGGGGGAGGGACTTCAACATTCAGTACTTC.

This clone was recorded once. The rearrangement joins TRBV5-6 to TRBJ2-1; possibly TRBD2 for D (5 bases). Germline V CDR1 and CDR2: SGHDT, YYEEEE. The CDR3 covers 14 residues. Trimming took 9 bases from V and 5 from J, leaving 18 bases between them. Written as DNA, the CDR3 is TGTGCCACCTTCCGGACTCCGGTTAACAATGAGCAGTTCTTC. This codes for CATFRTPVNNEQFF. The whole variable domain, filled in from reference TRBV5-6 and TRBJ2-1, reads DAGVTQSPTHLIKTRGQQVTLRCSPKSGHDTVSWYQQALGQGPQFIFQYYEEEERQRGNFPDRFSGHQFPNYSSELNVNALLLGDSALYLCATFRTPVNNEQFFGPGTRLTVL.